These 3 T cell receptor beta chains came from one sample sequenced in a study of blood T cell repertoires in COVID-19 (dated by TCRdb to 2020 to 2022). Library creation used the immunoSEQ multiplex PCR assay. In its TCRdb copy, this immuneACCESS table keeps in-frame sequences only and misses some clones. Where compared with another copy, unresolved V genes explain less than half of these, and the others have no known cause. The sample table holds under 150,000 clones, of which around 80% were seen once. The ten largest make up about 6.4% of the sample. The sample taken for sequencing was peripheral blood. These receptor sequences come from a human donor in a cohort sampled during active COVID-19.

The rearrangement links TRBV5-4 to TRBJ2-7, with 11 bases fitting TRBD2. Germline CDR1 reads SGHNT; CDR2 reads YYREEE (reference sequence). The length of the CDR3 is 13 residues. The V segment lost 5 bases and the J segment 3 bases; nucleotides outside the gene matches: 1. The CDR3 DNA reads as TGTGCCAGCAGACTAGCGGGGGACTACGAGCAGTACTTC. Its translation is CASRLAGDYEQYF.

The CDR3 DNA reads TGTGCCAGCAGTGTCGACAGGCACACTGAAGCTTTCTTT. This gives the protein CASSVDRHTEAFF. This chain links TRBV12-3 or TRBV12-4 with TRBJ1-1, with D possibly being TRBD1 (6 bases). This CDR3 spans 13 amino acids. Trimming pared 5 bases from V and 3 bases from J, leaving 10 bases between.

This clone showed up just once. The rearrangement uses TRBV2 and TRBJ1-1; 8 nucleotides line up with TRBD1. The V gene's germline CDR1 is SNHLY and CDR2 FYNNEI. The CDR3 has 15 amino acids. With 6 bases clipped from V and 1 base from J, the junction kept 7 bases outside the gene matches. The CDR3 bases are TGTGCCAGCAGAAGGACAGGGACGAGGAACACTGAAGCTTTCTTT. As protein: CASRRTGTRNTEAFF.